This TCR beta chain was obtained from a study of control samples from healthy donors and cancer patients. Produced via immunoSEQ multiplex PCR; TCRdb's table is partial and in-frame only. The table records around 110,000 clones, more than 75% of them present only once. Per the germline V gene, CDR1 is SQVTM and CDR2 is ANQGSEA. V gave up 6 bases and J gave up 4 bases, with 16 bases separating them. CDR3 length: 14 residues. Sequencing was carried out using blood. The V call is TRBV29-1, the J call TRBJ1-3, with D possibly matching TRBD1 (5 bases). The sequence derives from a woman in her 70s in good health. The DNA of the CDR3 is TGCAGCGTGGGGCAGGGACGGAGGGGAAACACCATATATTTT. It specifies CSVGQGRRGNTIYF.